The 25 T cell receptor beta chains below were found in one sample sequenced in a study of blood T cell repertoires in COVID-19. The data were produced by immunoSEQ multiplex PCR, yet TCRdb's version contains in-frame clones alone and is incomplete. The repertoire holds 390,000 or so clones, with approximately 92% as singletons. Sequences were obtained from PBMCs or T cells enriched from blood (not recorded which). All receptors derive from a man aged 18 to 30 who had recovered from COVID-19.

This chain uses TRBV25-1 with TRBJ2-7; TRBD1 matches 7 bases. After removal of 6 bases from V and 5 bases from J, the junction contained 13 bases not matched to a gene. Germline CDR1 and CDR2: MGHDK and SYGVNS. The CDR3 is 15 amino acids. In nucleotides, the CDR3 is TGTGCCAGCAGCCCAGGGGGTACAGGGGCCCACGAGCAGTACTTC. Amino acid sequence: CASSPGGTGAHEQYF.

The CDR3 sequence is CASSFRTRGGGEQYF. The CDR3 nucleotides read TGTGCCAGCAGCTTTCGGACCCGGGGTGGAGGGGAGCAGTACTTC. The chain couples TRBV7-2 to TRBJ2-7; weak D call: TRBD2 (6 bases). Per the germline V gene, CDR1 is SGHTA and CDR2 is FQGNSA. V dropped 3 bases and J dropped 7 bases, with 19 bases sitting between them. The CDR3 loop spans 15 amino acids.

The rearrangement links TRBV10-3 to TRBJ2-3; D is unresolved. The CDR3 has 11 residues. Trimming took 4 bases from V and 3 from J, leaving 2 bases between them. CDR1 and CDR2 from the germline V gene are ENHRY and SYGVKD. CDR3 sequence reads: CAISVTDTQYF. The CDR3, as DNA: TGTGCCATCAGTGTAACAGATACGCAGTATTTT.

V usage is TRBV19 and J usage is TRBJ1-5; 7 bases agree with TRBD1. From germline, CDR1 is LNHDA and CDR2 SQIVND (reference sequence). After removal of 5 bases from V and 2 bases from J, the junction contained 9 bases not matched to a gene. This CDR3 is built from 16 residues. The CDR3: CASSLTGALGNQPQHF. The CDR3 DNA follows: TGTGCCAGTAGTTTAACAGGGGCGCTGGGCAATCAGCCCCAGCATTTT.

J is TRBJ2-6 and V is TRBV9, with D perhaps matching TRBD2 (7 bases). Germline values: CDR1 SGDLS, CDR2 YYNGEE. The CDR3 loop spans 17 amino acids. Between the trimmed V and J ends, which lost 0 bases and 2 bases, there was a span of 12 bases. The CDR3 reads CASSVALGGPGANVLTF. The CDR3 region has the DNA TGTGCCAGCAGCGTAGCTCTGGGGGGGCCTGGGGCCAACGTCCTGACTTTC.

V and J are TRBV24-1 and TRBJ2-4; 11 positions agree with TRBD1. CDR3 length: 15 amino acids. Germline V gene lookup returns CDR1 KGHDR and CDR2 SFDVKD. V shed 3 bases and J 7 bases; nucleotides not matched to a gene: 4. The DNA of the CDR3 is TGTGCCACCAGTGATCCCGGGACAGGGGGGAACATTCAGTACTTC. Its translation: CATSDPGTGGNIQYF.

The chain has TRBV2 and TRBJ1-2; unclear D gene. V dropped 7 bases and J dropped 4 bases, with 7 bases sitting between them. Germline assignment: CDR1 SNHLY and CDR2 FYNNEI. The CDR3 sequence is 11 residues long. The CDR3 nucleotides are TGTGCCAGCACCCCCAGCTATGGCTACACCTTC. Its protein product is CASTPSYGYTF.

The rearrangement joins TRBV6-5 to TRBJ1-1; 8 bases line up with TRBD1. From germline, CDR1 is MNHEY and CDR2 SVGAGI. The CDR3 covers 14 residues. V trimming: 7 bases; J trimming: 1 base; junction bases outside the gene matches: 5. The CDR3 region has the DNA TGTGCCAGCACTAGGACAGGGACGAACACTGAAGCTTTCTTT. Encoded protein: CASTRTGTNTEAFF.

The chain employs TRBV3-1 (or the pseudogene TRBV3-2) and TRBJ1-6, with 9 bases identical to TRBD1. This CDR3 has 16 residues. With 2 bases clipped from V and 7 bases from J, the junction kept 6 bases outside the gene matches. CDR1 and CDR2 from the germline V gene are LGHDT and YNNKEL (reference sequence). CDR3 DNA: TGTGCCAGCAGCCAACTACAGGGGGCAACAAATTCACCCCTCCACTTT. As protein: CASSQLQGATNSPLHF.

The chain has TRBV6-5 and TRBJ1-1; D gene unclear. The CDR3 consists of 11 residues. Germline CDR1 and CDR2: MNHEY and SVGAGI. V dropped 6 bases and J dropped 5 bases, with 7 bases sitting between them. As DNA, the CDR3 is TGTGCCAGCAGGTTTCGGACTGAAGCTTTCTTT. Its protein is CASRFRTEAFF.

The CDR3 region is CAISVSGENTIYF. In DNA, the CDR3 is TGTGCCATCAGTGTATCAGGGGAAAACACCATATATTTT. The chain couples TRBV10-3 to TRBJ1-3; D might be TRBD1 (6 bases). From germline, CDR1 is ENHRY and CDR2 SYGVKD. The CDR3 consists of 13 residues. Trimming took off 4 bases at V and 6 bases at J, with 10 bases between the two ends.

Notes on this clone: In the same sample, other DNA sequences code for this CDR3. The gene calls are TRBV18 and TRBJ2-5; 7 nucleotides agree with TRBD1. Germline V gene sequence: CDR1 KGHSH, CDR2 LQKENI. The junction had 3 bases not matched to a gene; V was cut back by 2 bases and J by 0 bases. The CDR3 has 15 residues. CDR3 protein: CASSPRGTDQETQYF. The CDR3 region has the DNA TGTGCCAGCTCACCAAGAGGGACAGACCAAGAGACCCAGTACTTC.

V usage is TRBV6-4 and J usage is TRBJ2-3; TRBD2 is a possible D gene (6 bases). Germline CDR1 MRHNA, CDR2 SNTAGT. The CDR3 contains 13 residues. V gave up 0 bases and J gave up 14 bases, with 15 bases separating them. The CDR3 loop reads CASSDSTRGLLYF. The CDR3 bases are TGTGCCAGCAGTGACTCGACTCGGGGACTGCTGTATTTT.

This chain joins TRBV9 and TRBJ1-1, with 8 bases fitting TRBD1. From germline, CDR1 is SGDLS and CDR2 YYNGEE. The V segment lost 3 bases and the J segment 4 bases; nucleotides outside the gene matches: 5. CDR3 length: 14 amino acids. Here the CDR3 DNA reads TGTGCCAGCAGCGAGAGGACAGGGAGCACTGAAGCTTTCTTT. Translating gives CASSERTGSTEAFF.

Here the CDR3 DNA reads TGTGCCAGCAGCATCATAACCGGGACAGGAAATTCACCCCTCCACTTT. Translating it yields CASSIITGTGNSPLHF. The V and J genes are TRBV7-9 and TRBJ1-6, with 8 bases lining up with TRBD1. From germline, CDR1 is SEHNR and CDR2 FQNEAQ (reference sequence). V shed 5 bases and J 7 bases; nucleotides not matched to a gene: 10. CDR3 length: 16 residues. Looking up the rest from reference TRBV7-9 and TRBJ1-6 gives the full variable domain: DTGVSQNPRHKITKRGQNVTFRCDPISEHNRLYWYRQTLGQGPEFLTYFQNEAQLEKSRLLSDRFSAERPKGSFSTLEIQRTEQGDSAMYLCASSIITGTGNSPLHFGNGTRLTVT.

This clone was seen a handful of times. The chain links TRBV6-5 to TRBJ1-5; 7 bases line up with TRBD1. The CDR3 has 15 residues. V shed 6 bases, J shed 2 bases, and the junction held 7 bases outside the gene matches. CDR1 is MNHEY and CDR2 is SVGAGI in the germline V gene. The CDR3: CASRSTGSGNQPQHF. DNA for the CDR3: TGTGCCAGCAGATCGACAGGGAGTGGCAATCAGCCCCAGCATTTT.

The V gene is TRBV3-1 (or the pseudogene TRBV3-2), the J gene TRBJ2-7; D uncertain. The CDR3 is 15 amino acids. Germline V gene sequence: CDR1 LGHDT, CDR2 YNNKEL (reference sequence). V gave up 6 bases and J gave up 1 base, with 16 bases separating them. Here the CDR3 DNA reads TGTGCCAGCAGAGCCCGGTCACGGTCTTCCTACGAGCAGTACTTC. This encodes CASRARSRSSYEQYF.

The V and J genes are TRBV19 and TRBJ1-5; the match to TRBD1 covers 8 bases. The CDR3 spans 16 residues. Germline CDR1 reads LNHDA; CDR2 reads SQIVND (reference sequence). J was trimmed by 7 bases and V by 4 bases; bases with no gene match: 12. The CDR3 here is CASSTALQGARQPQHF. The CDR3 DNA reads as TGTGCCAGTAGTACCGCCCTTCAGGGGGCGAGGCAGCCCCAGCATTTT.

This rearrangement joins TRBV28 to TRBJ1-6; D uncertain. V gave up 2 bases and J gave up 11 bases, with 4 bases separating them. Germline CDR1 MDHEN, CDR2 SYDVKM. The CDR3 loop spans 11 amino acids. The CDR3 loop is CASSLRAPLHF. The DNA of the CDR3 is TGTGCCAGCAGTTTACGGGCACCCCTCCACTTT.

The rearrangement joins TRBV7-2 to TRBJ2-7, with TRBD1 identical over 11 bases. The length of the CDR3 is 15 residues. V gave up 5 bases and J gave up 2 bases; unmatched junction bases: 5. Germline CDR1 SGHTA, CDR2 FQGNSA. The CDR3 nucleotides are TGTGCCAGCAGCCAGGTGGGACAGGGGGCCTACGAGCAGTACTTC. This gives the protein CASSQVGQGAYEQYF.

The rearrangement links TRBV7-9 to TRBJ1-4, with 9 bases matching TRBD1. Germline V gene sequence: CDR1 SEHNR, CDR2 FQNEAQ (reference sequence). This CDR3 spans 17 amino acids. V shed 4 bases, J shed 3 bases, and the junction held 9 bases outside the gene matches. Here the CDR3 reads CASSSPTGGRPNEKLFF. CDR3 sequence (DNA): TGTGCCAGCAGCTCGCCCACAGGGGGCAGGCCTAATGAAAAACTGTTTTTT.

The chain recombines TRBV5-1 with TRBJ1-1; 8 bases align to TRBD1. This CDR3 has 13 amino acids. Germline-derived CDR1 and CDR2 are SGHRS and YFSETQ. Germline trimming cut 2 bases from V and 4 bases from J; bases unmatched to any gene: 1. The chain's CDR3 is CASSFTGGTEAFF. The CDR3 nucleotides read TGCGCCAGCAGCTTCACAGGGGGCACTGAAGCTTTCTTT.

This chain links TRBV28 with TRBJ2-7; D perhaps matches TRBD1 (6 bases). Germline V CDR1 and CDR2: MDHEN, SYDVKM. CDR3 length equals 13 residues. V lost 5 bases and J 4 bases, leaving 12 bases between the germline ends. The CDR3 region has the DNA TGTGCCAGCAGTCCCGGGACAATTTACGAGCAGTACTTC. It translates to CASSPGTIYEQYF. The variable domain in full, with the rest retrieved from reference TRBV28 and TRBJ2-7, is DVKVTQSSRYLVKRTGEKVFLECVQDMDHENMFWYRQDPGLGLRLIYFSYDVKMKEKGDIPEGYSVSREKKERFSLILESASTNQTSMYLCASSPGTIYEQYFGPGTRLTVT.

Here the CDR3 DNA reads TGTGCCAGCGGACCGGGACTTACCTCCTACAATGAGCAGTTCTTC. Its translation: CASGPGLTSYNEQFF. The chain recombines TRBV9 with TRBJ2-1, with D perhaps matching TRBD2 (6 bases). V lost 7 bases and J lost 0, with 14 bases in between. The CDR3 consists of 15 residues. The germline V gene has CDR1 SGDLS and CDR2 YYNGEE.

The CDR3 DNA is TGTGCCAGCAGCCTCCTAGCAGGGGGCGCGGGCACTGAAGCTTTCTTT. It codes for CASSLLAGGAGTEAFF. The genes are TRBV7-6 and TRBJ1-1; 8 bases map to TRBD1. J lost 4 bases, V lost 5 bases, and 12 bases had no gene match. The CDR3 sequence is 16 residues long. Germline loops: CDR1 SGHVS, CDR2 FNYEAQ.